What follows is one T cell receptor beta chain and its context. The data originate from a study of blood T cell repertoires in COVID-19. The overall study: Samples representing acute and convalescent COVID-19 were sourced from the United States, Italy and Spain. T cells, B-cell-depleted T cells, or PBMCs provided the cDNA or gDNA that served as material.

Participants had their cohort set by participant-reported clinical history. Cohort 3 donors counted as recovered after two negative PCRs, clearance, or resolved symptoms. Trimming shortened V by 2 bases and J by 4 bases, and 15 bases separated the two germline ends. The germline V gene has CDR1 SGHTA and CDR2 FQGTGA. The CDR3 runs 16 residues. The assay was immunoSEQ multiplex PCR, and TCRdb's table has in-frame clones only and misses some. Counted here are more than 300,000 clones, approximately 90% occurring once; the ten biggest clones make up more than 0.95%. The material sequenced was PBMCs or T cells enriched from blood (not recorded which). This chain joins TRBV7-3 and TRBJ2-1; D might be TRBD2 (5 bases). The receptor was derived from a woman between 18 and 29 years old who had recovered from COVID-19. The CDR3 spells CASSLVPRGKYNEQFF. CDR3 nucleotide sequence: TGTGCCAGCAGCTTAGTCCCCCGGGGAAAGTACAATGAGCAGTTCTTC.